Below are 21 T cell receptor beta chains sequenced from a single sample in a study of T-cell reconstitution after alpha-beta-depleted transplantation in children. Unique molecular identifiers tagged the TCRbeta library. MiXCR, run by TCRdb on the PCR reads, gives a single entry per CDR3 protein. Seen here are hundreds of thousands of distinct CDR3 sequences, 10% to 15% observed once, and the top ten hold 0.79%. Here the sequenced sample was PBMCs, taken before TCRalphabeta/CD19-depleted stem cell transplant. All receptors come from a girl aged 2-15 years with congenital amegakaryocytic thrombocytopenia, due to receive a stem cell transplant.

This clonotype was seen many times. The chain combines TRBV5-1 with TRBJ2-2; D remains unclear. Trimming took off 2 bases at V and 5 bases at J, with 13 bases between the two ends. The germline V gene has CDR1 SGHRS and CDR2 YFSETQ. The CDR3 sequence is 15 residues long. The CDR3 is CASSFYVATTGELFF. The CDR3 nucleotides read TGCGCCAGCAGCTTTTATGTAGCTACGACCGGGGAGCTGTTTTTT.

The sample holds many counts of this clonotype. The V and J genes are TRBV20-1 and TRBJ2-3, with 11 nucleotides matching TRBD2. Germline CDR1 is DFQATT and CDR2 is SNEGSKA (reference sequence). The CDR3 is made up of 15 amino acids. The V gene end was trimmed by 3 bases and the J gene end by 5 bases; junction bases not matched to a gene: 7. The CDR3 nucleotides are TGCAGTGCTAGTGGCCTAGCGGGAGGAATAGATACGCAGTATTTT. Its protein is CSASGLAGGIDTQYF.

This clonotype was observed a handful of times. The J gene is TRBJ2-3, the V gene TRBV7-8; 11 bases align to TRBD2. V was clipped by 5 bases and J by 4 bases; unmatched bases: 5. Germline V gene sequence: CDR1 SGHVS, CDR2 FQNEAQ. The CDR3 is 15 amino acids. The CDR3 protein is CASSARLAGSDTQYF. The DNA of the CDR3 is TGTGCCAGCAGCGCCCGACTAGCGGGGTCAGATACGCAGTATTTT.

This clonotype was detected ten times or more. The CDR3 reads CASFTPGTNEKLFF. Here the CDR3 DNA reads TGTGCCAGCTTCACCCCAGGAACTAATGAAAAACTGTTTTTT. The rearrangement uses TRBV7-6 and TRBJ1-4; no definite D call. This CDR3 contains 14 residues. Germline loops: CDR1 SGHVS, CDR2 FNYEAQ. The ends were cut back, 8 bases at V and 1 base at J, with 11 bases in the middle.

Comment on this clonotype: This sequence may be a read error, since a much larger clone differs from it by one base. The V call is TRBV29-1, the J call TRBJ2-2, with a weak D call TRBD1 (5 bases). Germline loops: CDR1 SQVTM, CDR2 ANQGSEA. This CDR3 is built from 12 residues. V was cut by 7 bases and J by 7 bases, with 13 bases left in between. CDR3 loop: CSGLDQGGELFF. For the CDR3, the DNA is TGCAGCGGTCTAGACCAGGGCGGGGAGCTGTTTTTT.

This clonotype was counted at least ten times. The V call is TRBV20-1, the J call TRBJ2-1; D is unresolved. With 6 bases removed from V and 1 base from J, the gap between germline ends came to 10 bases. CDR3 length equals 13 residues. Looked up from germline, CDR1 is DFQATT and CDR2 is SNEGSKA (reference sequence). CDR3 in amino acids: CSARMPSYNEQFF. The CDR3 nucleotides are TGCAGTGCGAGGATGCCGTCCTACAATGAGCAGTTCTTC.

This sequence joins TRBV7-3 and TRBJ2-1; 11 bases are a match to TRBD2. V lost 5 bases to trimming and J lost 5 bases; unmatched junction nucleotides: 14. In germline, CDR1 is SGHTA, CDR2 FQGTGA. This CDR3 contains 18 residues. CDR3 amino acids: CASSPLTLTSGKHNEQFF. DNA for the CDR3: TGTGCCAGCAGCCCACTCACCCTGACTAGCGGGAAGCACAATGAGCAGTTCTTC. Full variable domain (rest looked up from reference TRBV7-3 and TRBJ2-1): GAGVSQTPSNKVTEKGKYVELRCDPISGHTALYWYRQSLGQGPEFLIYFQGTGAADDSGLPNDRFFAVRPEGSVSTLKIQRTERGDSAVYLCASSPLTLTSGKHNEQFFGPGTRLTVL.

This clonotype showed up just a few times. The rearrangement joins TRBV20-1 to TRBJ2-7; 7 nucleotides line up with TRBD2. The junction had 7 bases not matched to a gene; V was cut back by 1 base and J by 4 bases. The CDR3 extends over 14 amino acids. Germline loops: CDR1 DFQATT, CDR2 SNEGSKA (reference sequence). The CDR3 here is CSARGPSGRYEQYF. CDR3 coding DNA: TGCAGTGCTAGAGGGCCTAGCGGACGGTACGAGCAGTACTTC.

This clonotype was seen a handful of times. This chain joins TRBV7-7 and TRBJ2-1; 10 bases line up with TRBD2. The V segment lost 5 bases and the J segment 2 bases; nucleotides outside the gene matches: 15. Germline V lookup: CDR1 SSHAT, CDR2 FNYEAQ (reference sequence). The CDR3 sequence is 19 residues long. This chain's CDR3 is CASSPNLQIAGGPYNEQFF. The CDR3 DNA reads TGTGCCAGCAGCCCAAACCTTCAAATAGCGGGAGGTCCCTACAATGAGCAGTTCTTC.

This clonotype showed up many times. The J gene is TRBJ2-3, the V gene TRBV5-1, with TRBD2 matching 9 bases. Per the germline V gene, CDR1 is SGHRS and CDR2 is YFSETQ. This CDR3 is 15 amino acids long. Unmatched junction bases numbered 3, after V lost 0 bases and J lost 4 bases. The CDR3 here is CASSLGREGPDTQYF. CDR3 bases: TGCGCCAGCAGCTTGGGGCGGGAGGGCCCAGATACGCAGTATTTT.

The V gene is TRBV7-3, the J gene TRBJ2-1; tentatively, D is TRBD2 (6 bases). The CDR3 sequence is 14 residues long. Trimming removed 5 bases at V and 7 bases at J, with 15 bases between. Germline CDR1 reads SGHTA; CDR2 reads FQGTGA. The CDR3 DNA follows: TGTGCCAGCAGCCCCTCGGGACTTCAAAATGAGCAGTTCTTC. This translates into CASSPSGLQNEQFF.

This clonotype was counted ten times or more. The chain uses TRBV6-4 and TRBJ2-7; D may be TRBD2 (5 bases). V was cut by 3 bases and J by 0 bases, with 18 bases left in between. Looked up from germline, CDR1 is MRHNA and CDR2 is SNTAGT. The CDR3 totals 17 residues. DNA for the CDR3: TGTGCCAGCAGTGATTTAGAATCGGGAAAACGCTCCTACGAGCAGTACTTC. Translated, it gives CASSDLESGKRSYEQYF.

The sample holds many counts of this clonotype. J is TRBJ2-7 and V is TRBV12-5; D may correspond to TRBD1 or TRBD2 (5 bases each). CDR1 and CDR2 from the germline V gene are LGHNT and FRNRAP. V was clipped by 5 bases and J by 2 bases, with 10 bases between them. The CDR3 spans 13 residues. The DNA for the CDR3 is TGTGCTAGTGGTCCCGGGACCGCCTACGAGCAGTACTTC. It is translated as CASGPGTAYEQYF.

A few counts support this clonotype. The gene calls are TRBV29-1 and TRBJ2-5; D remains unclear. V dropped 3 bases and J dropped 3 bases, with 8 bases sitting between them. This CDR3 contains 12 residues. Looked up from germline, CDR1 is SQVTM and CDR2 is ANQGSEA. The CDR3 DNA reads TGCAGCGTTGAGGCGACCAAAGAGACCCAGTACTTC. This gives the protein CSVEATKETQYF.

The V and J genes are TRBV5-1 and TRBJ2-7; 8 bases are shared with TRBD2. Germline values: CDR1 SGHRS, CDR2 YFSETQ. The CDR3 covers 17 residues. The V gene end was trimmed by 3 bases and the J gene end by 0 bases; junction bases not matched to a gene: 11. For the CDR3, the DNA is TGCGCCAGCAGCTCCCTCAACGGCGGGAGGTCCTCCTACGAGCAGTACTTC. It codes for CASSSLNGGRSSYEQYF.

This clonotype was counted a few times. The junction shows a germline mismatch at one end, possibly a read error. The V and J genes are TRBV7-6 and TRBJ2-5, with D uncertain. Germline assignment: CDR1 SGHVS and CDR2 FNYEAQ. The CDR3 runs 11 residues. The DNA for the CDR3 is TGTGCCAGCAAGTACCAAGGGACCCAGTACTTC. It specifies CASKYQGTQYF.

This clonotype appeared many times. CDR3 sequence: CASSLTSGRDLQETQYF. For the CDR3, the DNA is TGTGCCAGCAGTTTAACTAGCGGGAGAGACCTCCAAGAGACCCAGTACTTC. The gene calls are TRBV12-3 or TRBV12-4 and TRBJ2-5, with 11 bases aligning to TRBD2. J was trimmed by 1 base and V by 2 bases; bases with no gene match: 6. The CDR3 loop spans 17 amino acids.

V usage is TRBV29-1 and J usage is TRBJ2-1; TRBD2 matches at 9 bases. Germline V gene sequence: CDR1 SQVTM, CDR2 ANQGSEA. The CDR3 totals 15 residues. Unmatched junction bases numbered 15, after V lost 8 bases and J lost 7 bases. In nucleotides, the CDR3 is TGCAGCACCAAAGGAGGCGGGAGGGCATGGAATGAGCAGTTCTTC. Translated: CSTKGGGRAWNEQFF.

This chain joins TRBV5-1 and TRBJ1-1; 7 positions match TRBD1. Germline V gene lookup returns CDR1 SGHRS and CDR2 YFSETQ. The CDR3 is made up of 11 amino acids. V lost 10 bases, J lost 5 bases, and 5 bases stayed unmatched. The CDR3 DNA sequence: TGCGCCGTGGCCAGGGGGACTGAAGCTTTCTTT. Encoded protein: CAVARGTEAFF.

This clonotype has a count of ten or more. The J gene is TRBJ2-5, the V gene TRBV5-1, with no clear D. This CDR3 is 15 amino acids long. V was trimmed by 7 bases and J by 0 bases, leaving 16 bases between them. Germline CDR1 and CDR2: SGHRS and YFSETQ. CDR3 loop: CASGPLGLNQETQYF. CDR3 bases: TGCGCCAGCGGCCCCCTTGGCCTAAACCAAGAGACCCAGTACTTC.

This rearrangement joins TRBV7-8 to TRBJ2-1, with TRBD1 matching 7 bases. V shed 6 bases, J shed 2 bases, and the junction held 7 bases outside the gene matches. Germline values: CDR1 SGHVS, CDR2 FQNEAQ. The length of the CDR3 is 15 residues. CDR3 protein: CASSQGQVTYNEQFF. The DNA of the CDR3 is TGTGCCAGCAGTCAAGGACAGGTAACCTACAATGAGCAGTTCTTC.